The clone carrying this T cell receptor (beta chain) was seen many times. Its target is not known. This specimen belongs to a study of CD8 T cells in ankylosing spondylitis. Broader study findings: Earlier literature documents some of the motif variants in reactive arthritis synovial fluid and blood. Seemingly distinctive of ankylosing spondylitis blood was a TCR beta motif formed by eight highly homologous variants.

As the method for making TCR beta libraries, quantitative 5'-RACE with molecular barcodes was used. Via MiXCR, TCRdb re-called the 5' RACE reads, giving one row per CDR3 protein. The sample includes a few hundred thousand distinct CDR3 sequences, about 10% seen only once; the top ten take about 20%. Trimming cost V 0 bases and J 1 base, with 15 bases left between them. The length of the CDR3 is 18 residues. Germline loops: CDR1 MGHRA, CDR2 YSYEKL. The chain uses TRBV4-1 and TRBJ2-2, with no clear D. The receptor comes from a male donor with ankylosing spondylitis or in good health (not recorded which). Sequenced: blood, either unsorted or a sorted T cell fraction (not recorded which). For the CDR3, the DNA is TGCGCCAGCAGCCAAGATATCAACGGCCCAATGAACACCGGGGAGCTGTTTTTT. Amino acid sequence: CASSQDINGPMNTGELFF.